These 6 T cell receptor beta chains were all obtained from the same sample, sequenced in a study of OX40 agonist ivuxolimab in advanced cancers. Libraries were prepared by immunoSEQ multiplex PCR; TCRdb keeps only in-frame clonotypes and omits some of them. The data hold more than 70,000 clones, with roughly nine tenths observed a single time. The sample in question was CD4+ or CD8+ T cells sorted from blood, obtained in a trial of the OX40 agonist ivuxolimab. The receptors were gathered from an adult with an advanced solid tumor such as melanoma, head and neck, liver or kidney cancer.

The CDR3 protein is CASRRTFYNSPLHF. DNA of the CDR3: TGTGCCAGCAGGAGGACATTCTATAATTCACCCCTCCACTTT. The chain couples TRBV2 to TRBJ1-6, with D perhaps matching TRBD1 (5 bases). CDR1 is SNHLY and CDR2 is FYNNEI in the germline V gene. The V and J ends lost 6 bases and 3 bases respectively, with 9 bases between them. This CDR3 has 14 residues. The full variable domain, in which reference TRBV2 and TRBJ1-6 provide the parts outside the CDR3, is EPEVTQTPSHQVTQMGQEVILRCVPISNHLYFYWYRQILGQKVEFLVSFYNNEISEKSEIFDDQFSVERPDGSNFTLKIRSTKLEDSAMYFCASRRTFYNSPLHFGNGTRLTVT.

This clone was counted a single time. The chain joins TRBV7-8 to TRBJ1-3, with D hard to call. Germline V gene lookup returns CDR1 SGHVS and CDR2 FQNEAQ. The CDR3 sequence is 13 residues long. The V and J ends lost 3 bases and 4 bases respectively, with 7 bases between them. CDR3 region: CASSFAGGNTIYF. CDR3 sequence (DNA): TGTGCCAGCAGCTTCGCAGGCGGAAACACCATATATTTT.

The chain carries TRBV9 and TRBJ2-7, with 8 bases that match TRBD2. Germline CDR1 SGDLS, CDR2 YYNGEE. Unmatched junction bases numbered 7, after V lost 3 bases and J lost 2 bases. The CDR3 sequence is 15 residues long. The CDR3 nucleotides read TGTGCCAGCAGCGCCGGACTAGCACCTCCCTACGAGCAGTACTTC. Amino acids: CASSAGLAPPYEQYF.

The chain carries TRBV15 and TRBJ1-3; D might be TRBD1 (5 bases). V was cut by 0 bases and J by 2 bases, with 8 bases left in between. Germline lookup yields CDR1 LNHNV and CDR2 YYDKDF (reference sequence). The CDR3 consists of 15 residues. For the CDR3, the DNA is TGTGCCACCAGCAGAGAGGGCAGGGCTGGAAACACCATATATTTT. Amino acids: CATSREGRAGNTIYF.

The chain recombines TRBV2 with TRBJ1-5; weak D call: TRBD1 (6 bases). The germline V gene has CDR1 SNHLY and CDR2 FYNNEI. The CDR3 loop spans 17 amino acids. The V end was cut by 1 base, the J end by 6 bases, with 19 bases between. In DNA form, the CDR3 reads TGTGCCAGCAGTGAAGGTCGAGCCGGCGTAGGGGGTCAGCCCCAGCATTTT. As protein: CASSEGRAGVGGQPQHF.

The rearrangement links TRBV25-1 to TRBJ2-1, with no clear D. CDR1 is MGHDK and CDR2 is SYGVNS in the germline V gene. The CDR3 consists of 15 residues. The germline V and J ends were trimmed by 5 bases and 6 bases, with 17 bases remaining between them. CDR3 coding DNA: TGTGCCAGCAGTAGCCCCAGCGATCCCCTCAATGAGCAGTTCTTC. Protein: CASSSPSDPLNEQFF.